This T cell receptor beta chain came from a study of T cell clusters in autoimmune cytopenias. Germline values: CDR1 SGHNT, CDR2 YYREEE (reference sequence). This CDR3 region has 13 residues. Multiplex touch-down PCR amplified TRB using TRB-A and TRB-B pools in one tube. Each CDR3 protein gets one entry in TCRdb, which reprocessed the multiplex PCR reads and gives no DNA. The specimen's table records 6,000 to 8,500 distinct CDR3 sequences. Each sample's input was roughly 230 ng genomic DNA, some 34,000 genome equivalents. Source material: peripheral blood. The source of this sequence is a human donor with an autoimmune cytopenia or autoimmune hepatitis (not recorded which). This chain connects TRBV5-4 to TRBJ1-2; TCRdb gives TRBD1 as the D gene, but with no DNA this cannot be confirmed. CDR3: CASSMTDRGLHTF.